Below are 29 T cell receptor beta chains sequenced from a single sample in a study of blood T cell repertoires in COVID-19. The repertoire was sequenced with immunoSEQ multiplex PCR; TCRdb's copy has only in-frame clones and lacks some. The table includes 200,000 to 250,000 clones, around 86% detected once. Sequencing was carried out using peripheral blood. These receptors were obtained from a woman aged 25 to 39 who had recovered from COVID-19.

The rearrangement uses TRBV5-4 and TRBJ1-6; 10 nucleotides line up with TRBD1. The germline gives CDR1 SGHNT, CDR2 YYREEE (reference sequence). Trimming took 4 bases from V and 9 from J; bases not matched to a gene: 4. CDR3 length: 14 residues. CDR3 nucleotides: TGTGCCAGCAGCACGGACAGGGGGGGTTCACCCCTCCACTTT. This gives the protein CASSTDRGGSPLHF.

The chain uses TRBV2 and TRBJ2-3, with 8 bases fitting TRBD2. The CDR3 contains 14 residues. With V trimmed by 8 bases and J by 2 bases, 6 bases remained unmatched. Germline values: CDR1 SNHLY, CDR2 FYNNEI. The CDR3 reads CASGGGTFTDTQYF. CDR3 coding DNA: TGTGCCAGCGGCGGGGGGACATTCACAGATACGCAGTATTTT.

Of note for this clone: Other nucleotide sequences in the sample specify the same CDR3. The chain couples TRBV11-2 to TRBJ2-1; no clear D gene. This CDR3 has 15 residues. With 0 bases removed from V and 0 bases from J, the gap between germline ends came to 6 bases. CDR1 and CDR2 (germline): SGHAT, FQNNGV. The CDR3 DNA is TGTGCCAGCAGCTTAGATCTTAGCTCCTACAATGAGCAGTTCTTC. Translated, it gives CASSLDLSSYNEQFF.

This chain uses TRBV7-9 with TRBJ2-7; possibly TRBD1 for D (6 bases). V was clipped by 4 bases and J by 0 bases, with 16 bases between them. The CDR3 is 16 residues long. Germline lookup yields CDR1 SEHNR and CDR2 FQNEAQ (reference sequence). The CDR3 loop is CASSSLGQMFSYEQYF. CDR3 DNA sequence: TGTGCCAGCAGCTCCCTCGGACAGATGTTCTCCTACGAGCAGTACTTC.

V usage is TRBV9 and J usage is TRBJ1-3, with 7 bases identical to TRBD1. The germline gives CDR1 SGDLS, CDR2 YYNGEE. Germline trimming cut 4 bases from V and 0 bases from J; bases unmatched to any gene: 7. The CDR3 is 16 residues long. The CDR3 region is CASSMPRQGSGNTIYF. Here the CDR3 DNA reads TGTGCCAGCAGCATGCCGAGACAGGGCTCTGGAAACACCATATATTTT.

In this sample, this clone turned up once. Written as DNA, the CDR3 is TGTGCCAGCAGGAAAAGGAGCGAGCAGTACTTC. Encoded protein: CASRKRSEQYF. The rearrangement links TRBV21-1 to TRBJ2-7; the listed D gene, TRBD2, was not tested against the DNA. TRBV21-1 represents a pseudogene. CDR3 length: 11 amino acids.

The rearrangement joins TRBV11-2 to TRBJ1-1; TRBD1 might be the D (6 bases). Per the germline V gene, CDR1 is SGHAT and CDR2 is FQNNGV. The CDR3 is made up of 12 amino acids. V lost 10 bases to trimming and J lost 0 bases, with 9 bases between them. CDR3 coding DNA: TGTGCCACCGGACAGATGAACACTGAAGCTTTCTTT. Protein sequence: CATGQMNTEAFF.

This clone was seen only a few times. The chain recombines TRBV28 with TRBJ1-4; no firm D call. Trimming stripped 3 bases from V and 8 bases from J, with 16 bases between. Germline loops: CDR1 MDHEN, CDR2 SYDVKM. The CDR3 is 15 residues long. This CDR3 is CASSFPGVGYEKLFF. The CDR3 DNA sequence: TGTGCCAGCAGTTTTCCCGGGGTAGGGTACGAAAAACTGTTTTTT.

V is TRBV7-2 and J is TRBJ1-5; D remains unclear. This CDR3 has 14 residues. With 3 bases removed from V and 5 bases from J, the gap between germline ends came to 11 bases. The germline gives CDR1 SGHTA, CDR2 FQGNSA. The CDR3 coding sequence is TGTGCCAGCAGCTTCTTTGGAGCGGATCAGCCCCAGCATTTT. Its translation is CASSFFGADQPQHF.

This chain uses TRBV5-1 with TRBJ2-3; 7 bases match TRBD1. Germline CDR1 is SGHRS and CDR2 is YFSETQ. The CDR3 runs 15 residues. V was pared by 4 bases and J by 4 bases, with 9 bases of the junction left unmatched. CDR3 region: CASSVGTVIADTQYF. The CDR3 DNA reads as TGCGCCAGCAGCGTCGGGACAGTCATTGCAGATACGCAGTATTTT. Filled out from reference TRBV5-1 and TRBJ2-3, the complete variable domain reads KAGVTQTPRYLIKTRGQQVTLSCSPISGHRSVSWYQQTPGQGLQFLFEYFSETQRNKGNFPGRFSGRQFSNSRSEMNVSTLELGDSALYLCASSVGTVIADTQYFGPGTRLTVL.

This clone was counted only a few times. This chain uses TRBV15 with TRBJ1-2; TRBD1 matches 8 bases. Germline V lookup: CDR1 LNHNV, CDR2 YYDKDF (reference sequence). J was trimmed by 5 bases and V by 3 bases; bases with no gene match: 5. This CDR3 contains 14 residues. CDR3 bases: TGTGCCACCAGCAGGCCGGACAGGGATTATGGCTACACCTTC. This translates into CATSRPDRDYGYTF. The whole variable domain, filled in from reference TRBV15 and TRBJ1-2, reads DAMVIQNPRYQVTQFGKPVTLSCSQTLNHNVMYWYQQKSSQAPKLLFHYYDKDFNNEADTPDNFQSRRPNTSFCFLDIRSPGLGDTAMYLCATSRPDRDYGYTFGSGTRLTVV.

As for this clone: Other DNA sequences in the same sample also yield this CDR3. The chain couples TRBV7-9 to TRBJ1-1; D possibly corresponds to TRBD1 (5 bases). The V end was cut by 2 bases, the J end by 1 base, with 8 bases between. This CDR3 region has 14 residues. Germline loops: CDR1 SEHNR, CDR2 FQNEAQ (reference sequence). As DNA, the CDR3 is TGTGCCAGCAGCTTAACAGGCGGGAACACTGAAGCTTTCTTT. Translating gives CASSLTGGNTEAFF.

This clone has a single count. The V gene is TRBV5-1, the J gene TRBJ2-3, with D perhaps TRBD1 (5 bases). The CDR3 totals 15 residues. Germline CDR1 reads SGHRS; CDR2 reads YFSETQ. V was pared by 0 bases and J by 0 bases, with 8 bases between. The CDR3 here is CASSLGQSSTDTQYF. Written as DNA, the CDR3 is TGCGCCAGCAGCTTGGGACAGTCTAGCACAGATACGCAGTATTTT.

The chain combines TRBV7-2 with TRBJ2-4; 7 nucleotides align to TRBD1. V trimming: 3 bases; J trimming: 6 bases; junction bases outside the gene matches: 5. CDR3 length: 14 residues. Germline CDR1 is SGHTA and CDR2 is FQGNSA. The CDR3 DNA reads TGTGCCAGCAGCTTGACAGGGTTGGGAAACATTCAGTACTTC. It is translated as CASSLTGLGNIQYF.

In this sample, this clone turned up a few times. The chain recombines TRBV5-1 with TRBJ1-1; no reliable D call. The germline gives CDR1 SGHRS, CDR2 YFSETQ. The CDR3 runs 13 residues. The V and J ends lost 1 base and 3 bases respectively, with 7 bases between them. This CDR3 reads CASSLKLDTEAFF. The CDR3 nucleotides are TGCGCCAGCAGCTTGAAACTGGACACTGAAGCTTTCTTT. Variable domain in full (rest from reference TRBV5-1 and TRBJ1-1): KAGVTQTPRYLIKTRGQQVTLSCSPISGHRSVSWYQQTPGQGLQFLFEYFSETQRNKGNFPGRFSGRQFSNSRSEMNVSTLELGDSALYLCASSLKLDTEAFFGQGTRLTVV.

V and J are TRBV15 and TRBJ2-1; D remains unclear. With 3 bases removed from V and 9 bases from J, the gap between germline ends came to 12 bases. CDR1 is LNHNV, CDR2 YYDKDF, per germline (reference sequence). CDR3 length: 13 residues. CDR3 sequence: CATSSPQLFEQFF. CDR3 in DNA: TGTGCCACCAGCAGCCCACAGCTATTTGAGCAGTTCTTC.

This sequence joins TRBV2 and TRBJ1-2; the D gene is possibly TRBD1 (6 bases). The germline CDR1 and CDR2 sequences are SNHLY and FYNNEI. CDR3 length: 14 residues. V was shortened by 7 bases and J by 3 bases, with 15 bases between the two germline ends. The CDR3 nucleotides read TGTGCCAGCAACCTAGGGGGGGATCACTATGGCTACACCTTC. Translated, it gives CASNLGGDHYGYTF.

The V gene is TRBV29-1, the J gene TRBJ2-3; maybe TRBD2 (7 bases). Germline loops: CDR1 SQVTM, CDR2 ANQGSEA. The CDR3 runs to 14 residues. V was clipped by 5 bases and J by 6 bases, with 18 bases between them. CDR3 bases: TGCAGCGTTATAGGGGGGGAGGGTCTTGATACGCAGTATTTT. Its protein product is CSVIGGEGLDTQYF.

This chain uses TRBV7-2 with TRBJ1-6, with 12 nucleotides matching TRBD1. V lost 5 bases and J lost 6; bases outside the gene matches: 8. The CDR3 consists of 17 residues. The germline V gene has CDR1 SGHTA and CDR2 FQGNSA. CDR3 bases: TGTGCCAGCAGCGCGTGGGGGACAGGGGGCGGTAATTCACCCCTCCACTTT. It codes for CASSAWGTGGGNSPLHF.

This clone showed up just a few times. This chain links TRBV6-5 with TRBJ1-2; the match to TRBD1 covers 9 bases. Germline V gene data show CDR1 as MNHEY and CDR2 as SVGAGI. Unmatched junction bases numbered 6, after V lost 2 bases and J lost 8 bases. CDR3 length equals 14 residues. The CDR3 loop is CASSYLGDREGYTF. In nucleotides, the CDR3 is TGTGCCAGCAGTTACCTCGGGGACAGGGAAGGCTACACCTTC.

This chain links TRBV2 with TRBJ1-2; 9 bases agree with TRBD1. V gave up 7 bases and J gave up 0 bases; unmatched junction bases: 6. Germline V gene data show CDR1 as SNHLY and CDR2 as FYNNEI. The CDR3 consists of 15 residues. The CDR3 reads CASIKDRGANYGYTF. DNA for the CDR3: TGTGCCAGCATAAAGGACAGGGGTGCTAACTATGGCTACACCTTC. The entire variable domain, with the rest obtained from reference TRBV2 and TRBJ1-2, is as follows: EPEVTQTPSHQVTQMGQEVILRCVPISNHLYFYWYRQILGQKVEFLVSFYNNEISEKSEIFDDQFSVERPDGSNFTLKIRSTKLEDSAMYFCASIKDRGANYGYTFGSGTRLTVV.

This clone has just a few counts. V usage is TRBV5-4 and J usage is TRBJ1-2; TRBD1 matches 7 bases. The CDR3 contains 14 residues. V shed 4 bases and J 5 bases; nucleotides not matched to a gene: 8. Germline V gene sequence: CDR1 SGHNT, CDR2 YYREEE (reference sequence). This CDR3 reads CASSPGTAGYGYTF. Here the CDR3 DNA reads TGTGCCAGCAGCCCGGGGACAGCGGGTTATGGCTACACCTTC.

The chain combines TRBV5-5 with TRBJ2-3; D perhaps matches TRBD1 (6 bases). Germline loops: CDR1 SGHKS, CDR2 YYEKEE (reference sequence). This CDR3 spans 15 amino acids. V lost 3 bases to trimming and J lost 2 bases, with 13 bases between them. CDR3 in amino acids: CASSSGQPSTDTQYF. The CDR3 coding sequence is TGTGCCAGCAGCTCGGGACAACCGTCCACAGATACGCAGTATTTT.

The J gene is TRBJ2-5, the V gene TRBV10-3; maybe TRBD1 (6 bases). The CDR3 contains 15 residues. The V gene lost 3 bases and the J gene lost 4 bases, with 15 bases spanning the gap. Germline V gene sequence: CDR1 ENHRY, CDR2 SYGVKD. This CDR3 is CAISDLTARGETQYF. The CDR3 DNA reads TGTGCCATCAGTGATTTGACCGCCAGGGGAGAGACCCAGTACTTC.

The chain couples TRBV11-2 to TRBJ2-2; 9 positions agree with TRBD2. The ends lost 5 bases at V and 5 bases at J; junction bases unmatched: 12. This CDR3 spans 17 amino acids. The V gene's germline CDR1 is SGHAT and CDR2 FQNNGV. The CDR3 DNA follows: TGTGCCAGCAGCCAAGAGCGGGGGGCCTCGGGGACCGGGGAGCTGTTTTTT. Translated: CASSQERGASGTGELFF. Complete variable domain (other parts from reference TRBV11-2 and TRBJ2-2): EAGVAQSPRYKIIEKRQSVAFWCNPISGHATLYWYQQILGQGPKLLIQFQNNGVVDDSQLPKDRFSAERLKGVDSTLKIQPAKLEDSAVYLCASSQERGASGTGELFFGEGSRLTVL.

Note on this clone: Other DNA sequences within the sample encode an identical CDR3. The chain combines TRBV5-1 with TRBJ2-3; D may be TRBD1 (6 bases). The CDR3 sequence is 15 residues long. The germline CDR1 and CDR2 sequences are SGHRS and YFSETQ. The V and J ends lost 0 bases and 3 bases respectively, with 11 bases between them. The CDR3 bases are TGCGCCAGCAGCTTGGAGGGGGTCGGGACAGATACGCAGTATTTT. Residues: CASSLEGVGTDTQYF.

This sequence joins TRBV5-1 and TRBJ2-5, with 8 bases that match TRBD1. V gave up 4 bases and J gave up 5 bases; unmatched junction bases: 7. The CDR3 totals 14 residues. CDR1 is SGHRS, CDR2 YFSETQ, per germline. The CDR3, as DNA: TGCGCCAGCAGCCAAGGGGCAGGGGGCGAGACCCAGTACTTC. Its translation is CASSQGAGGETQYF.

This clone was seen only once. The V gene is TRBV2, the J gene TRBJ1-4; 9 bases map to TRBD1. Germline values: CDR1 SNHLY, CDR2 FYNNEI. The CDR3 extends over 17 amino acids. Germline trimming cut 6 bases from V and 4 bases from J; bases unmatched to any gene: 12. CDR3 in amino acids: CASRAPWDRAYNEKLFF. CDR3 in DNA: TGTGCCAGCAGAGCGCCCTGGGACAGGGCCTATAATGAAAAACTGTTTTTT. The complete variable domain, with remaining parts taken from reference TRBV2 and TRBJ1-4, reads EPEVTQTPSHQVTQMGQEVILRCVPISNHLYFYWYRQILGQKVEFLVSFYNNEISEKSEIFDDQFSVERPDGSNFTLKIRSTKLEDSAMYFCASRAPWDRAYNEKLFFGSGTQLSVL.

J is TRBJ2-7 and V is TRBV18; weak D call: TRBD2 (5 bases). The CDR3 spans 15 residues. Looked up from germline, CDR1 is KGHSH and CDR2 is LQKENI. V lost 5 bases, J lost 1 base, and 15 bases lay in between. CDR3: CASSTSQTGSYEQYF. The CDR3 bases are TGTGCCAGCTCAACTTCGCAAACGGGGTCCTACGAGCAGTACTTC.